Listed below are T cell receptor beta chains from one sample, sequenced in a study of TIL therapy for anti-PD-1-resistant metastatic lung cancer. Measured with immunoSEQ multiplex PCR; TCRdb has only the in-frame clones, and not every one. The sample yields more than 9,000 clones, about 54% seen once. The starting material was tumor tissue, obtained at baseline. These receptors came from a person aged 30 to 80 with non-small cell lung cancer. Both conserved end residues are part of each CDR3. Fields, in order: clone size, V gene, J gene, D gene, CDR3 protein, CDR3 DNA. D genes are given only for firm matches. The size field is filled for only some rows; it gives once, few, many or a size class.

abundance: -
v_gene: TRBV18
j_gene: TRBJ1-4
d_gene: TRBD1
CDR3aa: CASRSGTDNEKLFF
CDR3nt: TGTGCCAGCCGATCCGGGACAGATAATGAAAAACTGTTTTTT

abundance: few
v_gene: TRBV14
j_gene: TRBJ2-1
d_gene: -
CDR3aa: CASSQHFEQFF
CDR3nt: TGTGCCAGCAGCCAACACTTTGAGCAGTTCTTC

abundance: -
v_gene: TRBV19
j_gene: TRBJ2-3
d_gene: -
CDR3aa: CASSKVATRGINTQYF
CDR3nt: TGTGCCAGTAGTAAGGTAGCTACAAGGGGGATCAATACGCAGTATTTT

abundance: -
v_gene: TRBV19
j_gene: TRBJ1-2
d_gene: TRBD1
CDR3aa: CASSMAGGGYGYTF
CDR3nt: TGTGCCAGTAGTATGGCAGGGGGCGGCTATGGCTACACCTTC

abundance: -
v_gene: TRBV18
j_gene: TRBJ1-1
d_gene: TRBD1
CDR3aa: CASSPPGQLGAFF
CDR3nt: TGTGCCAGCTCACCACCGGGACAGCTGGGAGCTTTCTTT

abundance: -
v_gene: TRBV9
j_gene: TRBJ2-3
d_gene: -
CDR3aa: CASSKGPNPTTDTQYF
CDR3nt: TGTGCCAGCAGCAAGGGACCAAACCCGACGACAGATACGCAGTATTTT

abundance: -
v_gene: TRBV19
j_gene: TRBJ1-2
d_gene: -
CDR3aa: CASSSGPTSNYGYTF
CDR3nt: TGTGCCAGTAGTTCGGGACCGACGTCTAACTATGGCTACACCTTC

abundance: -
v_gene: TRBV6-4
j_gene: TRBJ2-3
d_gene: -
CDR3aa: CASKVGDGGTDTQYF
CDR3nt: TGTGCCAGCAAAGTGGGGGACGGAGGCACAGATACGCAGTATTTT

abundance: -
v_gene: TRBV21-1
j_gene: TRBJ1-1
d_gene: -
CDR3aa: CASSGRTGGGEAFF
CDR3nt: TGTGCCAGCAGCGGCCGGACAGGGGGAGGTGAAGCTTTCTTT

abundance: once
v_gene: TRBV4-1
j_gene: TRBJ1-1
d_gene: TRBD1
CDR3aa: CASSVPITGGTEAFF
CDR3nt: TGCGCCAGCAGCGTACCAATCACAGGGGGCACTGAAGCTTTCTTT

abundance: -
v_gene: TRBV2
j_gene: TRBJ1-1
d_gene: -
CDR3aa: CASRGDLNTEAFF
CDR3nt: TGTGCCAGCAGGGGGGACCTGAACACTGAAGCTTTCTTT

abundance: medium-sized
v_gene: TRBV10-2
j_gene: TRBJ2-1
d_gene: TRBD2
CDR3aa: CASRRTSGNDEQFF
CDR3nt: TGCGCCAGCAGGAGGACTAGCGGGAACGATGAGCAGTTCTTC

abundance: -
v_gene: TRBV2
j_gene: TRBJ1-2
d_gene: TRBD1
CDR3aa: CASSGTGGILGGYTF
CDR3nt: TGTGCCAGCAGTGGGACAGGGGGGATACTGGGAGGCTACACCTTC

abundance: -
v_gene: TRBV4-1
j_gene: TRBJ2-1
d_gene: -
CDR3aa: CASSQLLGHEQFF
CDR3nt: TGCGCCAGCAGCCAACTATTAGGTCATGAGCAGTTCTTC

abundance: -
v_gene: TRBV11-3
j_gene: TRBJ1-1
d_gene: -
CDR3aa: CASSFTAGTEAFF
CDR3nt: TGTGCCAGCAGCTTTACCGCAGGGACCGAAGCTTTCTTT

abundance: few
v_gene: TRBV2
j_gene: TRBJ2-2
d_gene: -
CDR3aa: CASTWGSGELFF
CDR3nt: TGTGCCAGCACGTGGGGGTCCGGGGAGCTGTTTTTT

abundance: -
v_gene: TRBV4-2
j_gene: TRBJ2-7
d_gene: -
CDR3aa: CASSQDPAGGYEQYF
CDR3nt: TGTGCCAGCAGCCAAGATCCCGCCGGGGGCTACGAGCAGTACTTC

abundance: -
v_gene: TRBV18
j_gene: TRBJ2-3
d_gene: TRBD1
CDR3aa: CASSPRTGVDTQYF
CDR3nt: TGTGCCAGCTCACCCCGGACAGGGGTAGATACGCAGTATTTT

abundance: few
v_gene: TRBV30
j_gene: TRBJ2-2
d_gene: -
CDR3aa: CAWARGRGTGELFF
CDR3nt: TGTGCCTGGGCCCGGGGGCGCGGGACCGGGGAGCTGTTTTTT

abundance: few
v_gene: TRBV5-1
j_gene: TRBJ1-1
d_gene: -
CDR3aa: CASSLQGVGTEAFF
CDR3nt: TGCGCCAGCAGCTTACAGGGAGTGGGCACTGAAGCTTTCTTT

abundance: -
v_gene: TRBV28
j_gene: TRBJ1-2
d_gene: -
CDR3aa: CASSSTKDGYTF
CDR3nt: TGTGCCAGCAGTTCGACTAAAGATGGCTACACCTTC

abundance: -
v_gene: TRBV15
j_gene: TRBJ2-1
d_gene: -
CDR3aa: CATSSPFLAVEFF
CDR3nt: TGTGCCACCAGCAGTCCTTTTTTGGCCGTTGAGTTCTTC

abundance: -
v_gene: TRBV9
j_gene: TRBJ1-1
d_gene: -
CDR3aa: CASSFGGDTEAFF
CDR3nt: TGTGCCAGCAGCTTCGGAGGAGACACTGAAGCTTTCTTT

abundance: few
v_gene: TRBV11-2
j_gene: TRBJ2-7
d_gene: -
CDR3aa: CASSLSQGTYEQYF
CDR3nt: TGTGCCAGCAGCTTAAGCCAGGGGACTTACGAGCAGTACTTC

abundance: few
v_gene: TRBV19
j_gene: TRBJ1-3
d_gene: -
CDR3aa: CASKTSRSGNTIYF
CDR3nt: TGTGCCAGTAAAACCTCTCGCTCTGGAAACACCATATATTTT

abundance: -
v_gene: TRBV6-2/TRBV6-3
j_gene: TRBJ1-5
d_gene: -
CDR3aa: CASSADSVQPQHF
CDR3nt: TGTGCCAGCAGTGCTGACAGCGTACAGCCCCAGCATTTT

abundance: few
v_gene: TRBV7-9
j_gene: TRBJ2-7
d_gene: -
CDR3aa: CASSFQPKRIYEQYF
CDR3nt: TGTGCCAGCAGCTTTCAACCCAAGAGGATTTACGAGCAGTACTTC

abundance: medium-sized
v_gene: TRBV27
j_gene: TRBJ1-3
d_gene: -
CDR3aa: CASSLTGRSTGNTIYF
CDR3nt: TGTGCCAGCAGTTTAACCGGCAGGTCAACTGGAAACACCATATATTTT